This T cell receptor (beta chain) comes out of a study of neoadjuvant anti-PD-1 for oral cavity cancer. Study conclusions and caveats: After neoadjuvant nivolumab, PBMC T cell clonality was significantly higher in non-responders than responders. Treg/Th17 ratio rose with pretreatment blood and fell with post-treatment tumor TCRbeta clonality.

Notes on this clone: Antigen unknown.

Blood libraries mostly used roughly 0.5 ug genomic DNA, six replicates each. Clones were read by immunoSEQ multiplex PCR, and TCRdb kept only the in-frame ones, dropping some. The sample lists about 79,000 clones; more than 70% were seen once. Germline loops: CDR1 GTSNPN, CDR2 SVGIG (reference sequence). This CDR3 is 15 amino acids long. The V and J ends lost 5 bases and 2 bases, in that order; junction bases with no gene match: 8. This sequence joins TRBV30 and TRBJ2-3; 9 bases align to TRBD1. The clonotype was recovered from a person aged 35 to 85 with oral cavity squamous cell carcinoma. The specimen comprised PBMCs, sampled before nivolumab (anti-PD-1) treatment. This chain's CDR3 is CAWARGQGFTDTQYF. The CDR3 DNA is TGTGCCTGGGCCAGGGGACAGGGATTCACAGATACGCAGTATTTT.